This passage covers 16 T cell receptor beta chains from one sample sequenced in a study of blood T cell repertoires in COVID-19. Clones were read by immunoSEQ multiplex PCR, and TCRdb kept only the in-frame ones, dropping some. The sample gives some 240,000 clones, 70% to 90% of which show up once; about 6.2% is in the top ten. The sequenced material came from PBMCs or T cells enriched from blood (not recorded which). The receptors stem from a woman between 50 and 59 years old who had been exposed to COVID-19.

About this clone: Additional DNA sequences in this sample encode the identical CDR3. This chain uses TRBV11-2 with TRBJ1-3; D may be TRBD1 (5 bases). CDR1 and CDR2 from the germline V gene are SGHAT and FQNNGV. V shed 0 bases and J shed 2 bases, with 8 bases lying between them. The CDR3 totals 15 residues. This CDR3 is CASSLEVGPGNTIYF. DNA of the CDR3: TGTGCCAGCAGCTTAGAAGTGGGGCCTGGAAACACCATATATTTT.

This chain links TRBV29-1 with TRBJ2-2; 9 nucleotides agree with TRBD1. This CDR3 is built from 14 residues. Looked up from germline, CDR1 is SQVTM and CDR2 is ANQGSEA. V lost 3 bases, J lost 4 bases, and 3 bases stayed unmatched. Here the CDR3 reads CSVDIQGATGELFF. CDR3 nucleotides: TGCAGCGTTGACATACAGGGGGCCACCGGGGAGCTGTTTTTT.

The DNA of the CDR3 is TGTGCCAGCAGTTTGGCAGAAAGCTACACCTTC. Translated: CASSLAESYTF. The chain recombines TRBV12-3 or TRBV12-4 with TRBJ1-2; D remains ambiguous. V lost 3 bases, J lost 9 bases, and 8 bases lay in between. CDR3 length equals 11 residues.

The genes are TRBV5-8 and TRBJ1-3, with TRBD1 as a possible D gene (5 bases). In germline, CDR1 is SGHTS, CDR2 YDEGEE. V was clipped by 3 bases and J by 2 bases, with 15 bases between them. The CDR3 totals 16 residues. CDR3 nucleotides: TGTGCCAGCAGCTCCCTGACAGAAGGTGCTGGAAACACCATATATTTT. Translated, it gives CASSSLTEGAGNTIYF.

The chain recombines TRBV7-6 with TRBJ1-1, with D possibly matching TRBD1 (5 bases). The CDR3 sequence is 14 residues long. Trimming took 4 bases from V and 3 from J, leaving 12 bases between them. CDR1 is SGHVS and CDR2 is FNYEAQ in the germline V gene. CDR3 nucleotides: TGTGCCAGCAGCTCTAGGGGAGGGGACACTGAAGCTTTCTTT. Protein: CASSSRGGDTEAFF.

V and J are TRBV5-1 and TRBJ2-1, with TRBD2 as a possible D gene (5 bases). Trimming removed 2 bases from V and 5 bases from J, with 11 bases in between. The CDR3 contains 14 residues. Germline V gene lookup returns CDR1 SGHRS and CDR2 YFSETQ. CDR3 bases: TGCGCCAGCAGCTTCAACGGGGAAAACAATGAGCAGTTCTTC. Translating it yields CASSFNGENNEQFF.

This sequence joins TRBV10-3 and TRBJ2-6; D may be TRBD1 (6 bases). Trimming removed 6 bases from V and 0 bases from J, with 6 bases in between. The CDR3 covers 14 residues. From germline, CDR1 is ENHRY and CDR2 SYGVKD. CDR3 region: CAIRDSSGANVLTF. The CDR3 DNA reads as TGTGCCATCAGGGACAGCTCTGGGGCCAACGTCCTGACTTTC.

The chain recombines TRBV5-1 with TRBJ2-7, with a possible D match to TRBD2 (5 bases). CDR1 is SGHRS, CDR2 YFSETQ, per germline. Trimming pared 4 bases from V and 2 bases from J, leaving 19 bases between. The CDR3 totals 16 residues. CDR3 sequence: CASSRVGGPQPYEQYF. In nucleotides, the CDR3 is TGCGCCAGCAGCCGCGTCGGAGGCCCCCAACCCTACGAGCAGTACTTC.

In regard to this clone: At the DNA level, this CDR3 is encoded by other sequences in the same sample as well. J is TRBJ2-7 and V is TRBV19; D uncertain. V shed 3 bases and J shed 2 bases, with 8 bases lying between them. The CDR3 covers 13 residues. Per the germline V gene, CDR1 is LNHDA and CDR2 is SQIVND (reference sequence). The CDR3 DNA is TGTGCCAGTAGTATCGCCGACACCTACGAGCAGTACTTC. Protein product: CASSIADTYEQYF.

This chain connects TRBV2 to TRBJ1-2, with unresolved D. From germline, CDR1 is SNHLY and CDR2 FYNNEI. CDR3 size: 12 residues. Between the trimmed V and J ends, which lost 6 bases and 2 bases, there was a span of 7 bases. The CDR3 DNA reads as TGTGCCAGCAGAACAGAGAACTATGGCTACACCTTC. Translation: CASRTENYGYTF.

The V gene is TRBV10-1, the J gene TRBJ2-2; tentatively, D is TRBD1 (7 bases). There are 15 residues in the CDR3. The germline V and J ends were trimmed by 2 bases and 5 bases, with 12 bases remaining between them. Germline assignment: CDR1 WNHNN and CDR2 SYGVQD (reference sequence). CDR3 DNA sequence: TGCGCCAGCAGTGAGAACAGGGGAGGAACCGGGGAGCTGTTTTTT. Translated, it gives CASSENRGGTGELFF.

V is TRBV2 and J is TRBJ2-7, with D possibly matching TRBD2 (6 bases). The V end was cut by 1 base, the J end by 0 bases, with 19 bases between. The CDR3 length is 18 residues. From germline, CDR1 is SNHLY and CDR2 FYNNEI. The CDR3 bases are TGTGCCAGCAGTGAAGGAGGTCTGGCGGGGATACGCTCCTACGAGCAGTACTTC. It yields the protein CASSEGGLAGIRSYEQYF.

The chain employs TRBV7-2 and TRBJ2-3; D uncertain. This CDR3 is 17 amino acids long. Germline assignment: CDR1 SGHTA and CDR2 FQGNSA. The V and J ends lost 1 base and 1 base respectively, with 15 bases between them. The CDR3 sequence is CASSLERQPVGTDTQYF. The CDR3 bases are TGTGCCAGCAGCTTAGAACGACAACCGGTGGGCACAGATACGCAGTATTTT.

The CDR3 is CASTHKETQYF. CDR3 in DNA: TGTGCCAGCACTCACAAAGAGACCCAGTACTTC. The chain employs TRBV6-5 and TRBJ2-5, with D unresolved. Trimming took off 7 bases at V and 3 bases at J, with 6 bases between the two ends. The CDR3 covers 11 residues. The germline V gene encodes CDR1 MNHEY and CDR2 SVGAGI.

This clone was found once. This same CDR3 is encoded by further DNA sequences in the sample. This chain uses TRBV18 with TRBJ2-2; 8 bases map to TRBD1. The CDR3 extends over 14 amino acids. After removal of 6 bases from V and 3 bases from J, the junction contained 3 bases not matched to a gene. From germline, CDR1 is KGHSH and CDR2 LQKENI. CDR3 sequence (DNA): TGTGCCAGCTCTCCGGACAGGGACACCGGGGAGCTGTTTTTT. Translating it yields CASSPDRDTGELFF.

The chain combines TRBV27 with TRBJ1-4; no firm D call. V lost 6 bases, J lost 7 bases, and 12 bases lay in between. Germline CDR1 is MNHEY and CDR2 is SMNVEV (reference sequence). The CDR3 contains 13 residues. The CDR3 spells CASRTTSGEKLFF. The CDR3 region has the DNA TGTGCCAGCAGAACCACCTCGGGTGAAAAACTGTTTTTT. The variable domain in full, completed from reference TRBV27 and TRBJ1-4, reads EAQVTQNPRYLITVTGKKLTVTCSQNMNHEYMSWYRQDPGLGLRQIYYSMNVEVTDKGDVPEGYKVSRKEKRNFPLILESPSPNQTSLYFCASRTTSGEKLFFGSGTQLSVL.